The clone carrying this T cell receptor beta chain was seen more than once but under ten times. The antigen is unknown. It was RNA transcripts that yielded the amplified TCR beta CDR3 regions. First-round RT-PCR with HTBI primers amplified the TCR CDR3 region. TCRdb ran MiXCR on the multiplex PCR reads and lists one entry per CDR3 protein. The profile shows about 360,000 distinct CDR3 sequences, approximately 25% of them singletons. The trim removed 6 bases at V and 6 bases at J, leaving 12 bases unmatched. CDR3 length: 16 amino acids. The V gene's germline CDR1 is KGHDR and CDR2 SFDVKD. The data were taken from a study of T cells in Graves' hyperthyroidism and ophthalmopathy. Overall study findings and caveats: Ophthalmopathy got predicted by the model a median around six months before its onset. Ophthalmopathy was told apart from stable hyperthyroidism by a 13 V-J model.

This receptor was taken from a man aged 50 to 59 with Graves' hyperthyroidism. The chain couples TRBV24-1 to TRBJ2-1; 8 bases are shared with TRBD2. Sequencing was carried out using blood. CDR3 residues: CATSTPQAGVGNEQFF. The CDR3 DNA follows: TGTGCCACCAGTACACCACAAGCGGGAGTGGGCAATGAGCAGTTCTTC.